This passage covers 20 T cell receptor beta chains from one sample sequenced in a study of blood T cell repertoires in COVID-19. The repertoire was sequenced with immunoSEQ multiplex PCR; TCRdb's copy has only in-frame clones and lacks some. The repertoire consists of around 99,000 clones, with around 79% occurring once and the leading ten covering 15% to 20%. The sample taken for sequencing was peripheral blood. The receptors were gathered from a woman older than 75 with active or convalescent COVID-19.

This clone has only one observation. This rearrangement joins TRBV6-1 to TRBJ2-3; 12 bases are a match to TRBD2. The ends lost 4 bases at V and 2 bases at J; junction bases unmatched: 7. CDR1 is MNHNS and CDR2 is SASEGT in the germline V gene. This CDR3 contains 17 residues. The CDR3 DNA follows: TGTGCCAGCAGTGCGGCTAGCGGGAGGGGACCCACAGATACGCAGTATTTT. Protein: CASSAASGRGPTDTQYF.

The J gene is TRBJ2-7, the V gene TRBV7-8, with 7 bases aligning to TRBD2. This CDR3 spans 14 amino acids. V lost 5 bases to trimming and J lost 3 bases; unmatched junction nucleotides: 7. Germline CDR1 is SGHVS and CDR2 is FQNEAQ. The CDR3 loop is CASSPLAGGYEQYF. The CDR3 region has the DNA TGTGCCAGCAGCCCCTTAGCGGGTGGCTACGAGCAGTACTTC.

This clone was seen a single time. The chain carries TRBV5-6 and TRBJ2-6; possible D gene TRBD1, 5 bases. There are 16 residues in the CDR3. Trimming pared 2 bases from V and 2 bases from J, leaving 11 bases between. The germline CDR1 and CDR2 sequences are SGHDT and YYEEEE. The CDR3 region has the DNA TGTGCCAGCAGCTTAAAGGGGTGGGCTGGGGCCAACGTCCTGACTTTC. It encodes CASSLKGWAGANVLTF.

This chain's CDR3 is CASSVSQGEQFF. The CDR3 DNA is TGTGCCAGCAGCGTAAGCCAGGGGGAGCAGTTCTTC. The chain has TRBV7-3 and TRBJ2-1; a weak D match, TRBD1 (6 bases). V gave up 5 bases and J gave up 10 bases, with 12 bases separating them. Germline V gene lookup returns CDR1 SGHTA and CDR2 FQGTGA. This CDR3 comprises 12 residues.

The chain employs TRBV3-1 (or the pseudogene TRBV3-2) and TRBJ1-2, with D possibly matching TRBD1 (5 bases). V was shortened by 10 bases and J by 0 bases, with 18 bases between the two germline ends. From germline, CDR1 is LGHDT and CDR2 YNNKEL (reference sequence). This CDR3 is 15 amino acids long. CDR3 region: CATSPRIGANYGYTF. DNA for the CDR3: TGTGCCACCTCCCCCCGGATAGGGGCTAACTATGGCTACACCTTC.

This chain connects TRBV5-1 to TRBJ2-7, with 12 bases lining up with TRBD2. The CDR3 has 17 residues. Germline V gene lookup returns CDR1 SGHRS and CDR2 YFSETQ. V was clipped by 0 bases and J by 3 bases; unmatched bases: 7. As DNA, the CDR3 is TGCGCCAGCAGCTTGGGAGGTCTAGCGGGAGGGTTCTACGAGCAGTACTTC. It codes for CASSLGGLAGGFYEQYF. The full variable domain, completed using reference TRBV5-1 and TRBJ2-7, is KAGVTQTPRYLIKTRGQQVTLSCSPISGHRSVSWYQQTPGQGLQFLFEYFSETQRNKGNFPGRFSGRQFSNSRSEMNVSTLELGDSALYLCASSLGGLAGGFYEQYFGPGTRLTVT.

This clone was picked up a small number of times. V is TRBV29-1 and J is TRBJ1-1, with D unclear. Germline assignment: CDR1 SQVTM and CDR2 ANQGSEA. The CDR3 length is 11 residues. Trimming removed 3 bases at V and 4 bases at J, with 6 bases between. The CDR3 DNA sequence: TGCAGCGTTGAGATGGCCACTGAAGCTTTCTTT. The encoded protein is CSVEMATEAFF.

V gene TRBV7-2 combines with J gene TRBJ2-1; 7 bases are a match to TRBD2. Germline CDR1 reads SGHTA; CDR2 reads FQGNSA. The CDR3 runs to 17 residues. J gave up 4 bases and V 5 bases, and 14 bases lay outside the gene matches. CDR3 in amino acids: CASSLPLAVDIYNEQFF. For the CDR3, the DNA is TGTGCCAGCAGCCTTCCGCTAGCGGTTGACATTTACAATGAGCAGTTCTTC.

This clone was detected only once. The chain recombines TRBV5-1 with TRBJ2-7; D gene uncertain. Trimming stripped 0 bases from V and 0 bases from J, with 10 bases between. Germline V gene sequence: CDR1 SGHRS, CDR2 YFSETQ. CDR3 size: 15 residues. The CDR3 loop is CASSLGEESSYEQYF. The CDR3 nucleotides read TGCGCCAGCAGCTTGGGCGAGGAGAGCTCCTACGAGCAGTACTTC.

The gene calls are TRBV4-2 and TRBJ1-1; 8 bases agree with TRBD1. V lost 0 bases and J lost 5; bases outside the gene matches: 8. Germline V CDR1 and CDR2: LGHNA, YNFKEQ. The CDR3 is made up of 16 amino acids. CDR3 bases: TGTGCCAGCAGCCAAGATCTTGTGACAGGGGTGACTGAAGCTTTCTTT. Amino acids: CASSQDLVTGVTEAFF.

This chain links TRBV28 with TRBJ2-5, with TRBD2 matching over 14 bases. Germline V gives CDR1 MDHEN, CDR2 SYDVKM. V lost 6 bases, J lost 5 bases, and 8 bases stayed unmatched. The CDR3 covers 16 residues. CDR3 in amino acids: CASSSPRLAGGETQYF. CDR3 nucleotide sequence: TGTGCCAGCAGCTCCCCCCGACTAGCGGGAGGGGAGACCCAGTACTTC.

The rearrangement joins TRBV11-1 to TRBJ2-2; 8 nucleotides align to TRBD2. The CDR3 totals 15 residues. V shed 8 bases and J 2 bases; nucleotides not matched to a gene: 7. Germline-derived CDR1 and CDR2 are SGHAT and FQDESV (reference sequence). Here the CDR3 reads CASRGSGTNTGELFF. The CDR3 nucleotides read TGTGCCAGCCGCGGTAGCGGGACCAACACCGGGGAGCTGTTTTTT.

The chain couples TRBV5-4 to TRBJ2-1, with 8 bases that match TRBD2. Germline V gene data show CDR1 as SGHNT and CDR2 as YYREEE (reference sequence). V lost 0 bases and J lost 9; bases outside the gene matches: 8. The length of the CDR3 is 15 residues. The CDR3 is CASSLARAGEREQFF. CDR3 nucleotides: TGTGCCAGCAGCTTGGCCCGAGCGGGAGAACGTGAGCAGTTCTTC.

The chain joins TRBV29-1 to TRBJ2-5, with 8 bases aligning to TRBD2. V dropped 3 bases and J dropped 5; count of bases not matched to a gene: 8. This CDR3 has 14 residues. CDR1 is SQVTM and CDR2 is ANQGSEA in the germline V gene. The CDR3 DNA sequence: TGCAGCGTTGATGGCGGGGGGCGCGGGGAGACCCAGTACTTC. Encoded protein: CSVDGGGRGETQYF. Full variable domain (outside the CDR3, taken from reference TRBV29-1 and TRBJ2-5): SAVISQKPSRDICQRGTSLTIQCQVDSQVTMMFWYRQQPGQSLTLIATANQGSEATYESGFVIDKFPISRPNLTFSTLTVSNMSPEDSSIYLCSVDGGGRGETQYFGPGTRLLVL.

V is TRBV6-5 and J is TRBJ2-3, with 7 bases identical to TRBD2. Germline V CDR1 and CDR2: MNHEY, SVGAGI. Unmatched junction bases numbered 6, after V lost 4 bases and J lost 2 bases. The CDR3 spans 15 residues. For the CDR3, the DNA is TGTGCCAGCAGTTCGCCTAGCGGAACCACAGATACGCAGTATTTT. Translation gives CASSSPSGTTDTQYF.

J is TRBJ1-1 and V is TRBV2; TRBD1 matches at 8 bases. This CDR3 comprises 14 residues. CDR1 and CDR2 from the germline V gene are SNHLY and FYNNEI. The V gene end was trimmed by 2 bases and the J gene end by 3 bases; junction bases not matched to a gene: 2. CDR3 region: CASSEQGAYTEAFF. The CDR3 nucleotides are TGTGCCAGCAGTGAACAGGGGGCCTACACTGAAGCTTTCTTT.

The chain has TRBV6-5 and TRBJ2-7; D unclear. The CDR3 length is 11 residues. CDR1 and CDR2 from the germline V gene are MNHEY and SVGAGI. V lost 5 bases to trimming and J lost 1 base, with 3 bases between them. CDR3 in amino acids: CASSRSYEQYF. The DNA of the CDR3 is TGTGCCAGCAGTCGTTCCTACGAGCAGTACTTC.

The genes are TRBV21-1 and TRBJ1-1; the D segment call TRBD1 is taken from the table without a DNA check. TRBV21-1 is termed a pseudogene. This CDR3 has 14 amino acids. CDR3 DNA sequence: TGTGCAGCAGCACGACAGGGGATGAACACTGAAGCTTTCTTT. This translates into CAAARQGMNTEAFF.

The chain links TRBV11-2 to TRBJ1-5, with 7 bases identical to TRBD1. Germline lookup yields CDR1 SGHAT and CDR2 FQNNGV. V shed 1 base and J 2 bases; nucleotides not matched to a gene: 5. CDR3 length: 16 residues. The CDR3 coding sequence is TGTGCCAGCAGCTTAGGGTTGGGGACAGGCAATCAGCCCCAGCATTTT. Encoded protein: CASSLGLGTGNQPQHF.

The chain carries TRBV19 and TRBJ2-1, with D uncertain. Germline CDR1 and CDR2: LNHDA and SQIVND (reference sequence). With 1 base removed from V and 1 base from J, the gap between germline ends came to 8 bases. The CDR3 sequence is 15 residues long. In DNA form, the CDR3 reads TGTGCCAGTAGTATAGGGTCGGGTTCCTACAATGAGCAGTTCTTC. It yields the protein CASSIGSGSYNEQFF.